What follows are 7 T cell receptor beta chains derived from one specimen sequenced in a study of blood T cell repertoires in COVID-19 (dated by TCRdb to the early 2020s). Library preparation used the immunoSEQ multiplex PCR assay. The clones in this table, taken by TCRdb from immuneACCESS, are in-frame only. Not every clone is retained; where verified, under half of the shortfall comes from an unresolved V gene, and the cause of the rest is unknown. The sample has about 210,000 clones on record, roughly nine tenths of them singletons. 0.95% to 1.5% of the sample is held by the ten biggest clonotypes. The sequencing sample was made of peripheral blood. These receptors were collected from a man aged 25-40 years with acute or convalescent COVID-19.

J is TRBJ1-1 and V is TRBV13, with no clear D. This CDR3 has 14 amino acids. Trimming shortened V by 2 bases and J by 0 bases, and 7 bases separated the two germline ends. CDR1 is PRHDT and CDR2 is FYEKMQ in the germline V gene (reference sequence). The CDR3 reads CASSLFGVNTEAFF. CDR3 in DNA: TGTGCCAGCAGCTTATTTGGAGTGAACACTGAAGCTTTCTTT.

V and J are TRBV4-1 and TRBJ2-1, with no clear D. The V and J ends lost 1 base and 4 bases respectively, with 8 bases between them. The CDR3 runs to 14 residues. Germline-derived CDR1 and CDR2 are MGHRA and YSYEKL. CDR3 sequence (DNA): TGCGCCAGCAGCCAAGTTGAGACTTACAATGAGCAGTTCTTC. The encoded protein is CASSQVETYNEQFF.

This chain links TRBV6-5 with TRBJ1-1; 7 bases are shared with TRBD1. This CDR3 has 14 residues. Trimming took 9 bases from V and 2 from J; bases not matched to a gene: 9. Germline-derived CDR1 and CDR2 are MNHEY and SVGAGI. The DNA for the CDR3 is TGTGCCAGTATTTCTGGGACAGCAAACACTGAAGCTTTCTTT. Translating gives CASISGTANTEAFF.

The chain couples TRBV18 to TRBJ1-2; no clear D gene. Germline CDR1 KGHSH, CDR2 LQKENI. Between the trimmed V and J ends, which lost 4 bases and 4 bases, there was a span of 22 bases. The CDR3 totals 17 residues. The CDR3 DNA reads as TGTGCCAGCTCACGTAACCAGACGTGGAGGTCGGTCTATGGCTACACCTTC. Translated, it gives CASSRNQTWRSVYGYTF.

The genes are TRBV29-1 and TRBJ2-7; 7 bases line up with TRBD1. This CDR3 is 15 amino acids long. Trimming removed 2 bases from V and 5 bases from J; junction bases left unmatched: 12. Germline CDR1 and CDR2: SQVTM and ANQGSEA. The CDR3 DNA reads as TGCAGCGTTGAAAGATCGCAGGAAGGGGGCGACGAGCAGTACTTC. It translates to CSVERSQEGGDEQYF.

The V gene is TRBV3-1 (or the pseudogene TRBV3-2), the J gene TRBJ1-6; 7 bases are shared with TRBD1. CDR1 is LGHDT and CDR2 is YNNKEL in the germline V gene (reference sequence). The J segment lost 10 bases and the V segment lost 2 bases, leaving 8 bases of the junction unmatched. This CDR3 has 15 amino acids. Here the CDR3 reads CASSQKGARGSPLHF. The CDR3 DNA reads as TGTGCCAGCAGCCAAAAGGGGGCGCGAGGATCACCCCTCCACTTT.

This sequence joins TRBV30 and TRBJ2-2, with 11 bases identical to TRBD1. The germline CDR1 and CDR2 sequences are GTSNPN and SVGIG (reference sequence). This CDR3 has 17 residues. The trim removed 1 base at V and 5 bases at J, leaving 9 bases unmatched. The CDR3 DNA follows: TGTGCCTGGAGTGGGGGGACAGGGGGTGATCTTACCGGGGAGCTGTTTTTT. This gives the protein CAWSGGTGGDLTGELFF.